The 18 T cell receptor beta chains reported below all come from one sample, sequenced in a study of cytomegalovirus exposure and HLA in healthy donors. PCR employed 60 Vbeta and 13 Jbeta primers. TCRdb's copy holds only in-frame clones and misses some; the assay was immunoSEQ multiplex PCR. The table has fewer than 300,000 clones, 70% to 90% seen once. Sequences were obtained from PBMCs. The receptor set was obtained from a middle-aged man in good health and CMV-seropositive.

This rearrangement joins TRBV11-3 to TRBJ2-1, with TRBD2 as a possible D gene (5 bases). Trimming took 5 bases from V and 8 from J, leaving 19 bases between them. This CDR3 is 15 amino acids long. CDR1 and CDR2 (germline): SGHNT, YENEEA. The CDR3 DNA sequence: TGTGCCAGCAGCCATGGACTCCCCCACTCCCATGAGCAGTTCTTC. Translation: CASSHGLPHSHEQFF.

DNA for the CDR3: TGTGCCAGCAGCTTAGCAGGGGAAAGCAATCAGCCCCAGCATTTT. It encodes CASSLAGESNQPQHF. V usage is TRBV7-8 and J usage is TRBJ1-5, with D perhaps TRBD1 (5 bases). The V end was cut by 0 bases, the J end by 1 base, with 7 bases between. The CDR3 covers 15 residues. Germline lookup yields CDR1 SGHVS and CDR2 FQNEAQ.

The chain recombines TRBV5-4 with TRBJ2-3; tentative D call: TRBD2 (7 bases). The CDR3 is made up of 16 amino acids. Looked up from germline, CDR1 is SGHNT and CDR2 is YYREEE (reference sequence). Trimming removed 7 bases from V and 0 bases from J, with 18 bases in between. The CDR3 DNA reads TGTGCCAGCGCAGAGGGGGGGGAGCAGAGCACAGATACGCAGTATTTT. Protein product: CASAEGGEQSTDTQYF.

This CDR3 is CASSRTPNTQYF. The CDR3, as DNA: TGTGCCAGCAGTCGGACTCCGAATACCCAGTACTTC. The chain is built from TRBV11-1 and TRBJ2-5; tentative D call: TRBD2 (5 bases). CDR1 is SGHAT, CDR2 FQDESV, per germline (reference sequence). The CDR3 has 12 amino acids. Trimming left V 6 bases short and J 8 bases short, with 13 bases between.

V gene TRBV21-1 combines with J gene TRBJ2-2; the table assigns TRBD2, which was not confirmed against the DNA. TRBV21-1 is deemed a pseudogene. This CDR3 has 20 residues. CDR3 residues: CASSEPTSGRDTSNTGELFF. The CDR3 DNA reads TGTGCCAGCAGCGAACCGACTAGCGGGAGGGATACTTCGAACACCGGGGAGCTGTTTTTT.

This clone was counted a few times. The rearrangement uses TRBV5-8 and TRBJ2-7; D is unresolved. The CDR3 consists of 15 residues. Looked up from germline, CDR1 is SGHTS and CDR2 is YDEGEE. V was pared by 0 bases and J by 5 bases, with 15 bases between. As DNA, the CDR3 is TGTGCCAGCAGCTTGGTATCTTCGACAAGTGACGAGCAGTACTTC. This gives the protein CASSLVSSTSDEQYF.

The rearrangement uses TRBV2 and TRBJ2-1; possibly TRBD1 for D (6 bases). Trimming cost V 6 bases and J 9 bases, with 21 bases left between them. The CDR3 has 15 amino acids. Germline lookup yields CDR1 SNHLY and CDR2 FYNNEI. DNA of the CDR3: TGTGCCAGCAGGTCCGACAGGCTACTAGTGGGTGAGCAGTTCTTC. Its translation: CASRSDRLLVGEQFF.

This clone was seen a handful of times. V and J are TRBV4-1 and TRBJ1-1; maybe TRBD1 (6 bases). The CDR3 runs to 15 residues. Per germline, CDR1 MGHRA and CDR2 YSYEKL. V gave up 1 base and J gave up 4 bases, with 13 bases separating them. CDR3 region: CASSQAVGAGTEAFF. The CDR3 region has the DNA TGCGCCAGCAGCCAAGCAGTGGGGGCGGGCACTGAAGCTTTCTTT.

The chain recombines TRBV7-9 with TRBJ2-1; a weak D match, TRBD2 (5 bases). The CDR3 runs to 14 residues. Germline-derived CDR1 and CDR2 are SEHNR and FQNEAQ (reference sequence). The V end lost 0 bases, the J end lost 9 bases, and 12 bases lay between the germline ends. The CDR3 DNA sequence: TGTGCCAGCAGCTTAGCGAACCCGGGAAGTGAGCAGTTCTTC. Its protein is CASSLANPGSEQFF.

This clone was counted between two and nine times. The V call is TRBV2, the J call TRBJ2-5, with 13 bases fitting TRBD2. Germline CDR1 and CDR2: SNHLY and FYNNEI. The ends lost 5 bases at V and 8 bases at J; junction bases unmatched: 5. The CDR3 loop spans 14 amino acids. This chain's CDR3 is CASSPGTSGTTQYF. The DNA for the CDR3 is TGTGCCAGCAGTCCCGGGACTAGCGGGACTACCCAGTACTTC.

Comments on this clone: One junction end does not reproduce the germline sequence, and a read error may be involved. The chain combines TRBV28 with TRBJ2-4, with 9 bases aligning to TRBD1. This CDR3 contains 13 residues. Germline-derived CDR1 and CDR2 are MDHEN and SYDVKM. The CDR3 reads CASVGQGKSIQYF. CDR3 bases: TGTGCCAGCGTAGGACAGGGGAAAAGCATTCAGTACTTC.

This clone showed up just a few times. The CDR3 sequence: CASSPRTGGSEKLFF. CDR3 nucleotide sequence: TGTGCCAGCAGCCCGAGGACAGGGGGCAGTGAAAAACTGTTTTTT. This chain connects TRBV5-6 to TRBJ1-4; 11 bases are shared with TRBD1. The CDR3 totals 15 residues. Trimming at V came to 4 bases and at J to 7 bases, leaving 6 bases not matched to a gene. Per the germline V gene, CDR1 is SGHDT and CDR2 is YYEEEE.

This clone was found once. The chain employs TRBV14 and TRBJ2-2; the match to TRBD2 covers 7 bases. Germline trimming cut 3 bases from V and 3 bases from J; bases unmatched to any gene: 4. This CDR3 spans 15 amino acids. Germline-derived CDR1 and CDR2 are SGHDN and FVKESK. As DNA, the CDR3 is TGTGCCAGCAGCCAGATCCGGGGGGACACCGGGGAGCTGTTTTTT. This codes for CASSQIRGDTGELFF.

J is TRBJ1-1 and V is TRBV5-4; 10 nucleotides align to TRBD1. Germline trimming cut 0 bases from V and 1 base from J; bases unmatched to any gene: 6. This CDR3 contains 17 residues. Germline lookup yields CDR1 SGHNT and CDR2 YYREEE (reference sequence). The chain's CDR3 is CASSLGGGQGRNTEAFF. The CDR3, as DNA: TGTGCCAGCAGCTTGGGGGGGGGACAGGGGCGGAACACTGAAGCTTTCTTT. The full variable domain, completed using reference TRBV5-4 and TRBJ1-1, is ETGVTQSPTHLIKTRGQQVTLRCSSQSGHNTVSWYQQALGQGPQFIFQYYREEENGRGNFPPRFSGLQFPNYSSELNVNALELDDSALYLCASSLGGGQGRNTEAFFGQGTRLTVV.

The J gene is TRBJ1-4, the V gene TRBV7-9; D is ambiguous. CDR1 is SEHNR, CDR2 FQNEAQ, per germline (reference sequence). The CDR3 consists of 15 residues. V lost 5 bases to trimming and J lost 4 bases, with 14 bases between them. The DNA of the CDR3 is TGTGCCAGCAGCGCCGGTTGGCAGCGTAATGAAAAACTGTTTTTT. Translated, it gives CASSAGWQRNEKLFF.

This chain joins TRBV28 and TRBJ1-2; 7 nucleotides align to TRBD1. Germline V gene lookup returns CDR1 MDHEN and CDR2 SYDVKM. CDR3 length: 14 amino acids. V was pared by 5 bases and J by 5 bases, with 8 bases of the junction left unmatched. The CDR3 is CASSPTGWAYGYTF. CDR3 coding DNA: TGTGCCAGCAGTCCGACAGGGTGGGCTTATGGCTACACCTTC.

This chain uses TRBV5-1 with TRBJ2-1; D may be TRBD2 (5 bases). The CDR3 extends over 15 amino acids. V was clipped by 0 bases and J by 1 base, with 8 bases between them. Germline-derived CDR1 and CDR2 are SGHRS and YFSETQ. The DNA for the CDR3 is TGCGCCAGCAGCTTGGTGCGGACTTCCTACAATGAGCAGTTCTTC. Protein sequence: CASSLVRTSYNEQFF.

The chain recombines TRBV5-6 with TRBJ2-7; 7 bases fit TRBD1. The ends lost 5 bases at V and 3 bases at J; junction bases unmatched: 11. The CDR3 has 15 residues. The germline gives CDR1 SGHDT, CDR2 YYEEEE. The CDR3 nucleotides read TGTGCCAGCAGTTGGGACAGCTCAGGATTCTACGAGCAGTACTTC. It is translated as CASSWDSSGFYEQYF.